The clone carrying this T cell receptor (beta chain) was found a few times. The data were taken from a study of CD8 T cells in ankylosing spondylitis. The junction had 7 bases not matched to a gene; V was cut back by 7 bases and J by 3 bases. This CDR3 comprises 15 residues. Germline V gene data show CDR1 as WSHSY and CDR2 as SAAADI. From the 5' RACE reads, TCRdb called clonotypes with MiXCR, one entry per CDR3 protein. Of around 280,000 distinct CDR3 sequences detected, about 19% appear once; the ten largest clones hold about 8%. The chain is built from TRBV10-2 and TRBJ2-3; 10 nucleotides line up with TRBD1. Sequenced material: blood, either unsorted or a sorted T cell fraction (not recorded which). The source is a male donor with ankylosing spondylitis or in good health (not recorded which). This chain's CDR3 is CASKARDRGTDTQYF. DNA of the CDR3: TGCGCCAGCAAAGCACGGGACAGGGGTACAGATACGCAGTATTTT.